The 11 T cell receptor beta chains below were found in one sample sequenced in a study of monozygotic twins with inflammatory bowel disease. Reprocessing the 5' RACE reads, TCRdb reports a single entry for every CDR3 protein and omits DNA. This table holds some 89,000 distinct CDR3 sequences. Sequencing used blood. The source of these receptors is a human donor with ulcerative colitis or Crohn's disease, or a healthy co-twin of an affected twin (not recorded which).

The chain carries TRBV6-5 and TRBJ1-4. Germline V gene lookup returns CDR1 MNHEY and CDR2 SVGAGI. This CDR3 region has 15 residues. The CDR3 sequence: CASSYSQSTNEKLFF.

This chain uses TRBV7-2 with TRBJ1-5; TCRdb's assignment of TRBD1 cannot be checked, as there is no DNA. This CDR3 region has 14 residues. Germline V gene data show CDR1 as SGHTA and CDR2 as FQGNSA. This chain's CDR3 is CASSLQGGSQPQHF.

The genes are TRBV29-1 and TRBJ2-5. The CDR3 is made up of 13 amino acids. Germline CDR1 reads SQVTM; CDR2 reads ANQGSEA. The CDR3 protein is CSVATQFQETQYF. Combining the CDR3 with reference TRBV29-1 and TRBJ2-5 gives the whole variable domain SAVISQKPSRDICQRGTSLTIQCQVDSQVTMMFWYRQQPGQSLTLIATANQGSEATYESGFVIDKFPISRPNLTFSTLTVSNMSPEDSSIYLCSVATQFQETQYFGPGTRLLVL.

This chain uses TRBV7-9 with TRBJ2-3; without DNA, the TCRdb call of TRBD2 cannot be checked. The CDR3 sequence is 13 residues long. Germline-derived CDR1 and CDR2 are SEHNR and FQNEAQ (reference sequence). The CDR3 sequence is CASNRQGADTQYF. Full variable domain (outside the CDR3, taken from reference TRBV7-9 and TRBJ2-3): DTGVSQNPRHKITKRGQNVTFRCDPISEHNRLYWYRQTLGQGPEFLTYFQNEAQLEKSRLLSDRFSAERPKGSFSTLEIQRTEQGDSAMYLCASNRQGADTQYFGPGTRLTVL.

The chain combines TRBV3-1 with TRBJ1-5; TCRdb's assignment of TRBD1 cannot be checked, as there is no DNA. The germline gives CDR1 LGHDT, CDR2 YNNKEL (reference sequence). The CDR3 runs to 13 residues. The CDR3 protein is CASSQEGQTPQHF.

The gene calls are TRBV7-2 and TRBJ2-1; checking the TCRdb D call of TRBD2 is not possible without DNA. CDR3 length: 17 amino acids. Germline V CDR1 and CDR2: SGHTA, FQGNSA. The CDR3 reads CASSFVPSGGANNEQFF.

The J gene is TRBJ1-1, the V gene TRBV29-1. The CDR3 covers 13 residues. Germline V CDR1 and CDR2: SQVTM, ANQGSEA. The CDR3 region is CSVYQLVNTEAFF.

The rearrangement joins TRBV20-1 to TRBJ2-1; TCRdb's D call of TRBD1 is untestable without DNA. The germline V gene has CDR1 DFQATT and CDR2 SNEGSKA (reference sequence). The CDR3 runs to 16 residues. CDR3 amino acids: CSARGGVAGVYNEQFF.

The chain combines TRBV12-3 or TRBV12-4 with TRBJ1-3. The CDR3 runs 13 residues. CDR3 loop: CASSPISGNTIYF.

The chain employs TRBV10-2 and TRBJ1-5. The CDR3 has 13 residues. Germline V gene data show CDR1 as WSHSY and CDR2 as SAAADI. CDR3 sequence: CASTWGEDQPQHF.

CDR3 amino acids: CASSQFPGKVSTSGHTEAFF. The chain couples TRBV4-1 to TRBJ1-1; the TRBD1 assignment by TCRdb is unverifiable without DNA. The CDR3 extends over 20 amino acids. Germline V gives CDR1 MGHRA, CDR2 YSYEKL.